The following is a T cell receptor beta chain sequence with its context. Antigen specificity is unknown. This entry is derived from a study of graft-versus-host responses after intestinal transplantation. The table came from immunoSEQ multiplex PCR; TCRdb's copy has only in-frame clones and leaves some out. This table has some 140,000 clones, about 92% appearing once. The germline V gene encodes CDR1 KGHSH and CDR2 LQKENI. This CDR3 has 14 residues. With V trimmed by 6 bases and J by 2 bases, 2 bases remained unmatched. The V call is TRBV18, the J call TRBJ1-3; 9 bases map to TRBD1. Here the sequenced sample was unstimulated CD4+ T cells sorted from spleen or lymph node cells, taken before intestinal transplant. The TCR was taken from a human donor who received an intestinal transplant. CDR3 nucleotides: TGTGCCAGCTCCTGGGACAGGGCTGGAAACACCATATATTTT. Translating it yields CASSWDRAGNTIYF.